These 16 T cell receptor beta chains came from one sample sequenced in a study of cytotoxic CD8 clonotypes in ibrutinib-treated CLL. Using immunoSEQ multiplex PCR, the repertoire was profiled, and TCRdb retains in-frame clones only, with some absent. The sample shows 40,000 to 60,000 clones, more than 45% of them seen only once. The sample here was PBMCs, taken after 12 months of ibrutinib treatment. These receptors were obtained from a human donor with chronic lymphocytic leukemia.

The J gene is TRBJ2-6, the V gene TRBV12-5; a possible D gene is TRBD1 (5 bases). Trimming pared 5 bases from V and 5 bases from J, leaving 22 bases between. The CDR3 contains 18 residues. CDR1 and CDR2 (germline): LGHNT, FRNRAP. The CDR3 sequence: CASGKETAGQSRANVLTF. The CDR3 nucleotides are TGTGCTAGTGGTAAGGAAACTGCAGGACAAAGTCGGGCCAACGTCCTGACTTTC.

V gene TRBV11-3 combines with J gene TRBJ2-1, with D hard to call. Trimming pared 3 bases from V and 7 bases from J, leaving 7 bases between. The CDR3 consists of 12 residues. Germline V lookup: CDR1 SGHNT, CDR2 YENEEA. The CDR3 sequence: CASSLDQNEQFF. CDR3 DNA: TGTGCCAGCAGCTTGGACCAAAATGAGCAGTTCTTC.

The CDR3 DNA is TGCGCCAGCAGCCAAGATTCTAGCGGGACAATGGATACGCAGTATTTT. Protein product: CASSQDSSGTMDTQYF. The gene calls are TRBV4-1 and TRBJ2-3, with 9 bases identical to TRBD2. V lost 0 bases to trimming and J lost 6 bases; unmatched junction nucleotides: 7. This CDR3 is built from 16 residues. Germline V gives CDR1 MGHRA, CDR2 YSYEKL.

The chain carries TRBV27 and TRBJ1-5, with no clear D. CDR1 is MNHEY and CDR2 is SMNVEV in the germline V gene (reference sequence). The CDR3 has 13 amino acids. V was pared by 6 bases and J by 5 bases, with 11 bases between. CDR3 loop: CASSPDTDQPQHF. DNA of the CDR3: TGTGCCAGCAGCCCCGACACAGATCAGCCCCAGCATTTT.

To note about this clone: One junction end disagrees with the germline gene, perhaps due to a read error. The genes are TRBV27 and TRBJ2-7; D is unclear. The length of the CDR3 is 14 residues. CDR1 and CDR2 from the germline V gene are MNHEY and SMNVEV (reference sequence). CDR3 sequence (DNA): TGTGCCAGCAGTTTATCGTCAGGTTTATACGGGCAGTACTTC. Translation: CASSLSSGLYGQYF.

The V gene is TRBV27, the J gene TRBJ2-7; tentatively, D is TRBD1 (5 bases). Trimming pared 5 bases from V and 2 bases from J, leaving 13 bases between. Germline CDR1 is MNHEY and CDR2 is SMNVEV (reference sequence). The CDR3 covers 14 residues. As DNA, the CDR3 is TGTGCCAGCAGTAAAACAGGATTTACCTACGAGCAGTACTTC. This codes for CASSKTGFTYEQYF.

V usage is TRBV6-6 and J usage is TRBJ1-5, with TRBD1 as a possible D gene (6 bases). V lost 2 bases to trimming and J lost 2 bases, with 10 bases between them. The CDR3 length is 15 residues. Germline V gene lookup returns CDR1 MNHNY and CDR2 SVGAGI (reference sequence). Here the CDR3 reads CASSYGGRGNQPQHF. For the CDR3, the DNA is TGTGCCAGCAGTTACGGGGGCAGGGGCAATCAGCCCCAGCATTTT.

The chain employs TRBV5-6 and TRBJ1-2; no firm D call. The germline CDR1 and CDR2 sequences are SGHDT and YYEEEE. The CDR3 is 14 amino acids. V was clipped by 3 bases and J by 1 base, with 10 bases between them. The CDR3 nucleotides read TGTGCCAGCAGCTCGTCGATGGATAACTATGGCTACACCTTC. Its protein is CASSSSMDNYGYTF.

This chain joins TRBV5-4 and TRBJ2-7, with D unclear. This CDR3 spans 15 amino acids. Germline CDR1 SGHNT, CDR2 YYREEE (reference sequence). V was clipped by 2 bases and J by 5 bases, with 17 bases between them. The CDR3 here is CASSLDARSGDEQYF. The CDR3 nucleotides are TGTGCCAGCAGCTTAGATGCCAGGTCAGGAGACGAGCAGTACTTC.

The V call is TRBV6-5, the J call TRBJ2-7; D not certain. Germline CDR1 is MNHEY and CDR2 is SVGAGI. This CDR3 contains 11 residues. Deletions cut 6 bases from V and 4 bases from J, with 7 bases between. CDR3 in amino acids: CASSRDYEQYF. DNA for the CDR3: TGTGCCAGCAGCCGAGATTACGAGCAGTACTTC.

This rearrangement joins TRBV10-1 to TRBJ1-5; D possibly corresponds to TRBD1 (5 bases). The V end lost 4 bases, the J end lost 9 bases, and 16 bases lay between the germline ends. The CDR3 totals 14 residues. The germline CDR1 and CDR2 sequences are WNHNN and SYGVQD (reference sequence). The CDR3 protein is CASSAGTKNGPQHF. CDR3 sequence (DNA): TGCGCCAGCAGTGCCGGGACTAAAAATGGGCCCCAGCATTTT.

This clone was observed a handful of times. The chain combines TRBV2 with TRBJ2-1, with 11 bases that match TRBD2. Germline CDR1 is SNHLY and CDR2 is FYNNEI. J lost 8 bases, V lost 7 bases, and 4 bases had no gene match. The CDR3 is 13 amino acids. The CDR3 is CASKTSGADEQFF. The CDR3 nucleotides are TGTGCCAGCAAGACTAGCGGGGCTGATGAGCAGTTCTTC.

This clone was recorded a few times. The V and J genes are TRBV15 and TRBJ2-1, with 10 bases identical to TRBD2. The germline V gene has CDR1 LNHNV and CDR2 YYDKDF (reference sequence). This CDR3 has 16 amino acids. Trimming took 0 bases from V and 7 from J; bases not matched to a gene: 6. CDR3: CATSRDGASGRNEQFF. The CDR3, as DNA: TGTGCCACCAGCAGAGATGGGGCTAGCGGGAGAAATGAGCAGTTCTTC.

The rearrangement links TRBV15 to TRBJ2-7; D is unclear. CDR1 and CDR2 from the germline V gene are LNHNV and YYDKDF (reference sequence). The CDR3 is 14 amino acids. Trimming removed 0 bases from V and 6 bases from J, with 12 bases in between. The DNA of the CDR3 is TGTGCCACCAGCAGAGAAAAGGGAAACCCCGAGCAGTACTTC. Translation: CATSREKGNPEQYF.

This clone was found a few times. The chain joins TRBV6-6 to TRBJ1-2; maybe TRBD1 (5 bases). The germline V and J ends were trimmed by 4 bases and 6 bases, with 6 bases remaining between them. This CDR3 is 11 amino acids long. CDR1 is MNHNY and CDR2 is SVGAGI in the germline V gene (reference sequence). CDR3 loop: CASSLGDGYTF. In nucleotides, the CDR3 is TGTGCCAGCAGTTTGGGGGATGGCTACACCTTC.

The chain carries TRBV18 and TRBJ2-1; D remains ambiguous. Trimming removed 3 bases at V and 4 bases at J, with 4 bases between. The CDR3 runs to 12 residues. CDR1 is KGHSH and CDR2 is LQKENI in the germline V gene. The CDR3 coding sequence is TGTGCCAGCTCACCGAGATACAATGAGCAGTTCTTC. Its protein is CASSPRYNEQFF. Full variable domain (outside the CDR3, taken from reference TRBV18 and TRBJ2-1): NAGVMQNPRHLVRRRGQEARLRCSPMKGHSHVYWYRQLPEEGLKFMVYLQKENIIDESGMPKERFSAEFPKEGPSILRIQQVVRGDSAAYFCASSPRYNEQFFGPGTRLTVL.